The clone carrying this T cell receptor beta chain was observed once. A single base separates this from a much larger clone, so it may be a read error. Germline V gene sequence: CDR1 SGHDT, CDR2 YYEEEE. There are 12 residues in the CDR3. V was cut by 5 bases and J by 3 bases, with 8 bases left in between. This entry comes from a study of shared clonotypes between healthy human individuals. Data came from immunoSEQ multiplex PCR; TCRdb stores just in-frame clones and leaves some out. In the table there are about 2.1 million clones, 80% to 95% of which are singletons. It was CD45RO-negative cells, positively selected for CCR7, that made up naive CD8 cells, with terminally differentiated effector memory CD45RA+ cells excluded.

The sequencing input was naive CD8+ T cells from PBMCs. This sequence joins TRBV5-6 and TRBJ1-1; D unresolved. The sequence was collected from a man younger than 30 in good health. Some clones in this sample may be carry-over from other donors' samples. CDR3 amino acids: CASRFGDTEAFF. The CDR3 nucleotides read TGTGCCAGCAGGTTCGGGGACACTGAAGCTTTCTTT. The full variable domain, completed using reference TRBV5-6 and TRBJ1-1, is DAGVTQSPTHLIKTRGQQVTLRCSPKSGHDTVSWYQQALGQGPQFIFQYYEEEERQRGNFPDRFSGHQFPNYSSELNVNALLLGDSALYLCASRFGDTEAFFGQGTRLTVV.